A single sample is the source of the 26 T cell receptor beta chains below, sequenced in a study of T cell repertoires in cytomegalovirus infection. Each CDR3 protein is one row after TCRdb ran MiXCR on the reads. Of around 300,000 distinct CDR3 sequences listed, more than 8% are singletons. The sequenced sample consisted of PBMCs. The receptors were gathered from a human donor in good health (CMV status not recorded). Some clones in this sample may be carry-over from other donors' samples.

The genes are TRBV19 and TRBJ1-1; 7 nucleotides line up with TRBD1. The CDR3 spans 16 residues. The trim removed 1 base at V and 1 base at J, leaving 6 bases unmatched. Germline assignment: CDR1 LNHDA and CDR2 SQIVND (reference sequence). The DNA of the CDR3 is TGTGCCAGTAGTATAGGGACAGGCGTCGCGAACACTGAAGCTTTCTTT. Protein: CASSIGTGVANTEAFF.

The sample holds many counts of this clonotype. The gene calls are TRBV25-1 and TRBJ1-5; weak D call: TRBD1 (5 bases). Germline CDR1 MGHDK, CDR2 SYGVNS. This CDR3 has 13 amino acids. Trimming stripped 2 bases from V and 4 bases from J, with 6 bases between. CDR3 sequence: CASSEPGNQPQHF. The CDR3 DNA reads TGTGCCAGCAGTGAACCAGGGAATCAGCCCCAGCATTTT.

There are a few counts of this clonotype. The gene calls are TRBV2 and TRBJ2-3, with 7 bases identical to TRBD1. Germline V CDR1 and CDR2: SNHLY, FYNNEI. CDR3 length: 12 residues. Trimming cost V 5 bases and J 6 bases; bases outside gene matches: 2. The CDR3 DNA reads TGTGCCAGCAGTACGACAGGGGATACGCAGTATTTT. This codes for CASSTTGDTQYF.

This clonotype was observed at least ten times. The chain combines TRBV7-9 with TRBJ2-3; TRBD2 matches 11 bases. This CDR3 is built from 17 residues. The germline CDR1 and CDR2 sequences are SEHNR and FQNEAQ (reference sequence). V trimming: 3 bases; J trimming: 0 bases; junction bases outside the gene matches: 5. The DNA for the CDR3 is TGTGCCAGCAGCTTTCGGACTAGCGGGCCTAGCACAGATACGCAGTATTTT. It is translated as CASSFRTSGPSTDTQYF.

The genes are TRBV6-2 or TRBV6-3 and TRBJ2-3; 9 bases are a match to TRBD2. The CDR3 is 15 amino acids. V gave up 6 bases and J gave up 4 bases; unmatched junction bases: 8. Germline V gives CDR1 MNHEY, CDR2 SVGEGT. CDR3: CASRHPGLAADTQYF. CDR3 in DNA: TGTGCCAGCAGACATCCGGGACTAGCAGCAGATACGCAGTATTTT.

This clonotype was observed many times. The genes are TRBV4-1 and TRBJ1-1, with D unresolved. Germline V gene lookup returns CDR1 MGHRA and CDR2 YSYEKL. Trimming cost V 4 bases and J 4 bases, with 10 bases left between them. The CDR3 is 13 residues long. The CDR3, as DNA: TGCGCCAGCAGCCGTGGTGGGCCCACTGAAGCTTTCTTT. Its translation: CASSRGGPTEAFF.

A few counts support this clonotype. J is TRBJ2-7 and V is TRBV10-1; TRBD1 aligns across 7 bases. Germline values: CDR1 WNHNN, CDR2 SYGVQD (reference sequence). There are 13 residues in the CDR3. The V segment lost 0 bases and the J segment 6 bases; nucleotides outside the gene matches: 2. CDR3 DNA: TGCGCCAGCAGTGAGTCAACAGGGGCCGAGCAGTACTTC. It encodes CASSESTGAEQYF.

This clonotype was seen a handful of times. The J gene is TRBJ1-2, the V gene TRBV7-9; D call uncertain. Trimming stripped 0 bases from V and 4 bases from J, with 6 bases between. Germline loops: CDR1 SEHNR, CDR2 FQNEAQ (reference sequence). The CDR3 loop spans 13 amino acids. CDR3 amino acids: CASSLADPYGYTF. CDR3 coding DNA: TGTGCCAGCAGCTTAGCGGATCCCTATGGCTACACCTTC.

The gene calls are TRBV4-2 and TRBJ2-7; D uncertain. Germline-derived CDR1 and CDR2 are LGHNA and YNFKEQ. The ends were cut back, 3 bases at V and 2 bases at J, with 11 bases in the middle. The CDR3 has 14 amino acids. The CDR3 DNA is TGTGCCAGCAGCCATTCACTGGGCCCCTACGAGCAGTACTTC. Translating it yields CASSHSLGPYEQYF.

The V call is TRBV18, the J call TRBJ1-6; D is uncertain. Germline-derived CDR1 and CDR2 are KGHSH and LQKENI. The V gene lost 6 bases and the J gene lost 8 bases, with 11 bases spanning the gap. The CDR3 totals 13 residues. The CDR3 here is CASSLGKDSPLHF. Written as DNA, the CDR3 is TGTGCCAGCTCGTTGGGGAAAGATTCACCCCTCCACTTT. The entire variable domain, with the rest obtained from reference TRBV18 and TRBJ1-6, is as follows: NAGVMQNPRHLVRRRGQEARLRCSPMKGHSHVYWYRQLPEEGLKFMVYLQKENIIDESGMPKERFSAEFPKEGPSILRIQQVVRGDSAAYFCASSLGKDSPLHFGNGTRLTVT.

This clonotype has more than one count but fewer than ten. This sequence joins TRBV15 and TRBJ2-7, with a weak D call TRBD2 (6 bases). The CDR3 extends over 14 amino acids. The V gene lost 8 bases and the J gene lost 0 bases, with 14 bases spanning the gap. Germline V CDR1 and CDR2: LNHNV, YYDKDF (reference sequence). The CDR3 DNA sequence: TGTGCCACCCGGGGGACCGACGGCTCCTACGAGCAGTACTTC. Translating it yields CATRGTDGSYEQYF.

The CDR3 loop is CASNRQLTYEQYF. The CDR3 DNA is TGTGCCAGCAACCGACAGTTGACCTACGAGCAGTACTTC. This chain uses TRBV6-2 or TRBV6-3 with TRBJ2-7; D is perhaps TRBD1 (5 bases). This CDR3 region has 13 residues. In germline, CDR1 is MNHEY, CDR2 SVGEGT. V was cut by 7 bases and J by 2 bases, with 12 bases left in between.

This clonotype appeared many times. The rearrangement uses TRBV7-2 and TRBJ2-7; no reliable D call. Germline assignment: CDR1 SGHTA and CDR2 FQGNSA. The CDR3 is 12 amino acids. V was cut by 5 bases and J by 2 bases, with 7 bases left in between. The CDR3 reads CASSPKPYEQYF. For the CDR3, the DNA is TGTGCCAGCAGCCCTAAGCCCTACGAGCAGTACTTC.

This clonotype was detected many times. The chain couples TRBV7-2 to TRBJ2-1; the match to TRBD2 covers 8 bases. CDR1 and CDR2 (germline): SGHTA, FQGNSA. CDR3 length: 17 residues. V shed 5 bases and J 4 bases; nucleotides not matched to a gene: 13. The CDR3 here is CASSPNGGAGRYNEQFF. DNA of the CDR3: TGTGCCAGCAGCCCCAACGGGGGGGCGGGAAGGTACAATGAGCAGTTCTTC.

This clonotype has ten or more counts. J is TRBJ2-2 and V is TRBV7-2; D is ambiguous. The V gene's germline CDR1 is SGHTA and CDR2 FQGNSA. The CDR3 covers 14 residues. V gave up 2 bases and J gave up 2 bases, with 6 bases separating them. The DNA of the CDR3 is TGTGCCAGCAGCTTATTCGCTAACACCGGGGAGCTGTTTTTT. It is translated as CASSLFANTGELFF. The full variable domain, completed using reference TRBV7-2 and TRBJ2-2, is GAGVSQSPSNKVTEKGKDVELRCDPISGHTALYWYRQSLGQGLEFLIYFQGNSAPDKSGLPSDRFSAERTGGSVSTLTIQRTQQEDSAVYLCASSLFANTGELFFGEGSRLTVL.

The J gene is TRBJ2-7, the V gene TRBV7-2; D possibly matches TRBD1 or TRBD2 (6 bases each). Germline-derived CDR1 and CDR2 are SGHTA and FQGNSA. This CDR3 is 15 amino acids long. V lost 5 bases, J lost 3 bases, and 17 bases lay in between. The CDR3: CASSPWGARDYEQYF. The DNA for the CDR3 is TGTGCCAGCAGCCCGTGGGGGGCGCGGGACTACGAGCAGTACTTC.

This chain joins TRBV11-3 and TRBJ2-1; D uncertain. CDR3 length equals 14 residues. CDR1 and CDR2 from the germline V gene are SGHNT and YENEEA. The ends were cut back, 0 bases at V and 8 bases at J, with 11 bases in the middle. CDR3 sequence reads: CASSLDESVHEQFF. The DNA for the CDR3 is TGTGCCAGCAGCTTAGATGAGTCAGTACATGAGCAGTTCTTC. Together with reference TRBV11-3 and TRBJ2-1, the CDR3 gives the full variable domain: EAGVVQSPRYKIIEKKQPVAFWCNPISGHNTLYWYLQNLGQGPELLIRYENEEAVDDSQLPKDRFSAERLKGVDSTLKIQPAELGDSAVYLCASSLDESVHEQFFGPGTRLTVL.

Comment on this clonotype: This CDR3 fails to terminate in the conserved phenylalanine or tryptophan, so it likely reflects a read error. V gene TRBV27 combines with J gene TRBJ1-1, with D unresolved. Germline-derived CDR1 and CDR2 are MNHEY and SMNVEV (reference sequence). Trimming took 2 bases from V and 1 from J, leaving 8 bases between them. The CDR3 is made up of 14 amino acids. The CDR3 region has the DNA TGTGCCAGCAGTTTAGTCCGGGCGAACACTGAAGCTTTCATT. It encodes CASSLVRANTEAFI.

This clonotype appeared many times. The chain couples TRBV28 to TRBJ2-5, with TRBD2 matching over 11 bases. The CDR3 runs to 14 residues. The germline CDR1 and CDR2 sequences are MDHEN and SYDVKM. The J segment lost 6 bases and the V segment lost 3 bases, leaving 3 bases of the junction unmatched. The CDR3: CASSFLAGGQTQYF. The CDR3, as DNA: TGTGCCAGCAGTTTTCTAGCGGGAGGACAGACCCAGTACTTC.

This clonotype was counted at least ten times. This rearrangement joins TRBV7-9 to TRBJ2-5, with 13 bases fitting TRBD2. The V segment lost 5 bases and the J segment 4 bases; nucleotides outside the gene matches: 4. This CDR3 has 15 amino acids. Germline loops: CDR1 SEHNR, CDR2 FQNEAQ (reference sequence). This CDR3 reads CASSRGLAGIETQYF. CDR3 nucleotide sequence: TGTGCCAGCAGCCGGGGACTAGCGGGAATAGAGACCCAGTACTTC.

This clonotype was counted only a few times. The chain has TRBV12-3 or TRBV12-4 and TRBJ1-1; no definite D call. This CDR3 comprises 16 residues. V lost 6 bases and J lost 9, with 26 bases in between. The CDR3 DNA sequence: TGTGCCAGCAGCCCGATAACGGTGGGAGTCGGTCTGAAAGCTTTCTTT. Translated: CASSPITVGVGLKAFF.

V usage is TRBV6-8 and J usage is TRBJ1-5; 9 nucleotides align to TRBD1. Germline assignment: CDR1 MNHGY and CDR2 SAAAGT. This CDR3 spans 13 amino acids. Losses at the gene ends were 6 bases for V and 7 bases for J; bases not matched to a gene: 4. The CDR3 loop reads CASRPQGAQPQHF. CDR3 bases: TGTGCCAGCAGGCCACAGGGGGCCCAGCCCCAGCATTTT.

This clonotype was detected many times. The chain couples TRBV7-2 to TRBJ2-1; 13 positions match TRBD2. V shed 5 bases, J shed 9 bases, and the junction held 7 bases outside the gene matches. The CDR3 consists of 15 residues. Germline V lookup: CDR1 SGHTA, CDR2 FQGNSA. CDR3 nucleotides: TGTGCCAGCAGCGCCGGACTAGCGGGAGTTAGTGAGCAGTTCTTC. This translates into CASSAGLAGVSEQFF.

This clonotype was picked up many times. The rearrangement uses TRBV7-6 and TRBJ2-1; 15 nucleotides align to TRBD2. V shed 5 bases, J shed 4 bases, and the junction held 6 bases outside the gene matches. CDR1 is SGHVS, CDR2 FNYEAQ, per germline. The CDR3 is made up of 17 amino acids. The CDR3 DNA reads TGTGCCAGCAGCGGGACTAGCGGGGGGACCTCTTACAATGAGCAGTTCTTC. Its protein product is CASSGTSGGTSYNEQFF.

This clonotype was recorded a few times. The CDR3 DNA sequence: TGTGCCAGTAGTATAGCTGGAACCTACAATGAGCAGTTCTTC. The encoded protein is CASSIAGTYNEQFF. The chain carries TRBV19 and TRBJ2-1; D is uncertain. Germline loops: CDR1 LNHDA, CDR2 SQIVND (reference sequence). V lost 1 base and J lost 2, with 6 bases in between. This CDR3 has 14 residues.

The rearrangement uses TRBV6-2 or TRBV6-3 and TRBJ2-7; the match to TRBD2 covers 9 bases. This CDR3 contains 17 residues. The germline CDR1 and CDR2 sequences are MNHEY and SVGEGT. The V and J ends lost 6 bases and 0 bases, in that order; junction bases with no gene match: 12. For the CDR3, the DNA is TGTGCCAGCAGCCCTGGGACTAGCCATGGGAACTCCTACGAGCAGTACTTC. Protein sequence: CASSPGTSHGNSYEQYF.